One and the same sample provided the 21 T cell receptor beta chains below, sequenced in a study of spatial heterogeneity in lung cancer. Noted time point: blood at routine non-recurrence follow-up after resection. TCRdb redid the calling of the 5' RACE reads with MiXCR, one entry per CDR3 protein. Here the sample spans roughly 29,000 distinct CDR3 sequences, about 5.3% being singletons. This specimen was PBMCs, taken at follow-up. The receptors stem from a female donor with early-stage non-small cell lung cancer.

V is TRBV13 and J is TRBJ2-3; 10 bases are shared with TRBD2. The CDR3 has 16 residues. V was clipped by 4 bases and J by 2 bases; unmatched bases: 6. CDR1 and CDR2 from the germline V gene are PRHDT and FYEKMQ (reference sequence). Here the CDR3 reads CASSSRLAGLTDTQYF. CDR3 nucleotides: TGTGCCAGCAGCTCACGACTAGCGGGCCTCACAGATACGCAGTATTTT.

This clonotype was counted between two and nine times. The gene calls are TRBV18 and TRBJ1-2, with TRBD1 identical over 10 bases. This CDR3 has 16 amino acids. The germline gives CDR1 KGHSH, CDR2 LQKENI. V shed 6 bases and J 0 bases; nucleotides not matched to a gene: 7. The DNA of the CDR3 is TGTGCCAGCTCCCCGGGACAGGGGTTCGCTAACTATGGCTACACCTTC. Translating gives CASSPGQGFANYGYTF.

This clonotype was counted between two and nine times. The chain has TRBV9 and TRBJ2-2; 10 positions agree with TRBD2. The V gene's germline CDR1 is SGDLS and CDR2 YYNGEE. J was trimmed by 4 bases and V by 4 bases; bases with no gene match: 4. This CDR3 comprises 15 residues. In DNA form, the CDR3 reads TGTGCCAGCAGCCCTAGCGGGAGTGGCACCGGGGAGCTGTTTTTT. Amino acid sequence: CASSPSGSGTGELFF.

This clonotype was detected ten times or more. The CDR3 protein is CASCQGTSLSYEQYF. CDR3 bases: TGTGCCAGCTGCCAAGGGACTAGCCTCTCCTACGAGCAGTACTTC. The chain couples TRBV28 to TRBJ2-7, with TRBD2 matching over 9 bases. The length of the CDR3 is 15 residues. The germline CDR1 and CDR2 sequences are MDHEN and SYDVKM. V was clipped by 8 bases and J by 0 bases; unmatched bases: 8.

In its sample, this clonotype was seen many times. This rearrangement joins TRBV7-2 to TRBJ1-2, with TRBD1 identical over 7 bases. Germline values: CDR1 SGHTA, CDR2 FQGNSA. The V segment lost 5 bases and the J segment 2 bases; nucleotides outside the gene matches: 2. The CDR3 loop spans 13 amino acids. The CDR3 spells CASSRGQNYGYTF. As DNA, the CDR3 is TGTGCCAGCAGCCGGGGACAGAACTATGGCTACACCTTC.

This clonotype was seen at least ten times. This chain joins TRBV6-5 and TRBJ2-7; 8 bases align to TRBD1. The germline gives CDR1 MNHEY, CDR2 SVGAGI. CDR3 length equals 14 residues. V was pared by 6 bases and J by 1 base, with 5 bases of the junction left unmatched. CDR3 protein: CASRSTGGSYEQYF. DNA for the CDR3: TGTGCCAGCAGGTCCACAGGGGGTTCCTACGAGCAGTACTTC.

Many counts were recorded for this clonotype. V is TRBV6-5 and J is TRBJ2-1; 8 nucleotides line up with TRBD1. Germline CDR1 reads MNHEY; CDR2 reads SVGAGI. The length of the CDR3 is 15 residues. The V and J ends lost 2 bases and 7 bases, in that order; junction bases with no gene match: 7. CDR3 coding DNA: TGTGCCAGCAGTTACGGGCGGACAGGGAGAAATGAGCAGTTCTTC. Residues: CASSYGRTGRNEQFF.

There are many counts of this clonotype. J is TRBJ2-5 and V is TRBV3-1, with D uncertain. Germline CDR1 is LGHDT and CDR2 is YNNKEL (reference sequence). The CDR3 length is 12 residues. With 1 base removed from V and 4 bases from J, the gap between germline ends came to 4 bases. The chain's CDR3 is CASSQVVETQYF. DNA for the CDR3: TGTGCCAGCAGCCAAGTAGTAGAGACCCAGTACTTC.

In this sample, this clonotype turned up many times. The chain carries TRBV6-6 and TRBJ2-3; 8 nucleotides line up with TRBD2. After removal of 4 bases from V and 2 bases from J, the junction contained 5 bases not matched to a gene. This CDR3 is built from 15 residues. Germline values: CDR1 MNHNY, CDR2 SVGAGI (reference sequence). The CDR3 loop reads CASSSAGGATDTQYF. In DNA, the CDR3 is TGTGCCAGCAGTTCGGCCGGGGGGGCCACAGATACGCAGTATTTT.

This clonotype came up many times. The J gene is TRBJ2-2, the V gene TRBV6-2 or TRBV6-3; TRBD2 matches 7 bases. CDR3 length: 12 amino acids. V was pared by 6 bases and J by 6 bases, with 1 base of the junction left unmatched. Germline-derived CDR1 and CDR2 are MNHEY and SVGEGT. CDR3 loop: CASRREPGELFF. The CDR3 coding sequence is TGTGCCAGCAGGCGGGAGCCCGGGGAGCTGTTTTTT.

This clonotype was picked up many times. This sequence joins TRBV7-2 and TRBJ2-5, with TRBD2 matching 7 bases. The germline gives CDR1 SGHTA, CDR2 FQGNSA. The CDR3 is 15 residues long. With 1 base clipped from V and 1 base from J, the junction kept 3 bases outside the gene matches. DNA of the CDR3: TGTGCCAGCAGCTTAGGTTGGGGGGGCCAAGAGACCCAGTACTTC. This translates into CASSLGWGGQETQYF.

This clonotype came up many times. The gene calls are TRBV30 and TRBJ2-3, with 8 bases matching TRBD2. The CDR3 is made up of 15 amino acids. J lost 4 bases, V lost 2 bases, and 8 bases had no gene match. Per germline, CDR1 GTSNPN and CDR2 SVGIG (reference sequence). CDR3 sequence (DNA): TGTGCCTGGAGTATTCTAGCGGGTGGGTCAGATACGCAGTATTTT. This codes for CAWSILAGGSDTQYF.

The sample holds many counts of this clonotype. The chain joins TRBV5-6 to TRBJ2-7; no reliable D call. The germline V gene has CDR1 SGHDT and CDR2 YYEEEE. Trimming removed 0 bases from V and 3 bases from J, with 13 bases in between. CDR3 length equals 15 residues. CDR3 nucleotides: TGTGCCAGCAGCTTGGGTCAGAATAACGTCTACGAGCAGTACTTC. This encodes CASSLGQNNVYEQYF.

This clonotype came up many times. The chain is built from TRBV9 and TRBJ2-2, with 8 bases that match TRBD2. The CDR3 spans 15 residues. With 4 bases clipped from V and 5 bases from J, the junction kept 7 bases outside the gene matches. The V gene's germline CDR1 is SGDLS and CDR2 YYNGEE. CDR3 sequence: CASSPSGRVTGELFF. CDR3 nucleotide sequence: TGTGCCAGCAGCCCCAGCGGGAGAGTGACCGGGGAGCTGTTTTTT.

This clonotype showed up many times. The V and J genes are TRBV4-2 and TRBJ2-7, with 14 bases aligning to TRBD2. J was trimmed by 2 bases and V by 5 bases; bases with no gene match: 8. CDR1 LGHNA and CDR2 YNFKEQ come from the germline V gene. The CDR3 is 17 amino acids. CDR3 in DNA: TGTGCCAGCAGCTCGGCGACTAGCGGGAGGGCCACCTACGAGCAGTACTTC. Its translation: CASSSATSGRATYEQYF.

This clonotype was detected many times. The V gene is TRBV2, the J gene TRBJ2-7; the D is unclear. The CDR3 is 14 residues long. V gave up 4 bases and J gave up 1 base, with 11 bases separating them. The V gene's germline CDR1 is SNHLY and CDR2 FYNNEI. This CDR3 is CASSVGPPSYEQYF. The CDR3 DNA follows: TGTGCCAGCAGTGTTGGGCCCCCATCCTACGAGCAGTACTTC.

This clonotype appeared many times. The rearrangement joins TRBV11-1 to TRBJ2-5, with D possibly TRBD2 on 6 matching bases. The germline V gene has CDR1 SGHAT and CDR2 FQDESV (reference sequence). This CDR3 spans 14 amino acids. The germline V and J ends were trimmed by 6 bases and 4 bases, with 15 bases remaining between them. In nucleotides, the CDR3 is TGTGCCAGCAGTCGGGACTGGCAATCAGAGACCCAGTACTTC. Translation: CASSRDWQSETQYF.

This clonotype was observed many times. The chain carries TRBV11-2 and TRBJ2-2; D perhaps matches TRBD1 (6 bases). Germline V CDR1 and CDR2: SGHAT, FQNNGV. Trimming stripped 5 bases from V and 5 bases from J, with 12 bases between. This CDR3 contains 14 residues. Here the CDR3 DNA reads TGTGCCAGCAGCCCCCGCAGGGGAACCGGGGAGCTGTTTTTT. This translates into CASSPRRGTGELFF.

This clonotype was seen ten or more times. The J gene is TRBJ2-1, the V gene TRBV28; D assignment may be TRBD1 or TRBD2 (5 bases each). CDR1 is MDHEN, CDR2 SYDVKM, per germline. V dropped 5 bases and J dropped 0 bases, with 17 bases sitting between them. The CDR3 runs 17 residues. This CDR3 reads CASSAPSGPGSYNEQFF. DNA for the CDR3: TGTGCCAGCAGTGCGCCGTCGGGGCCCGGCTCCTACAATGAGCAGTTCTTC.

This clonotype was observed at least ten times. The rearrangement joins TRBV28 to TRBJ2-3; D possibly corresponds to TRBD2 (6 bases). This CDR3 has 16 amino acids. Trimming left V 5 bases short and J 1 base short, with 16 bases between. The V gene's germline CDR1 is MDHEN and CDR2 SYDVKM. DNA of the CDR3: TGTGCCAGCAGTCTCGGAGGGGCGGGGCGCACAGATACGCAGTATTTT. It translates to CASSLGGAGRTDTQYF.

This clonotype was seen at least ten times. The chain carries TRBV27 and TRBJ2-5, with D unresolved. This CDR3 has 13 residues. Trimming cost V 6 bases and J 2 bases, with 10 bases left between them. Germline CDR1 and CDR2: MNHEY and SMNVEV (reference sequence). Here the CDR3 DNA reads TGTGCCAGCAGGCTATGGGGTCAAGAGACCCAGTACTTC. This encodes CASRLWGQETQYF.